This note documents a single T cell receptor beta chain sequence. Its antigen is unidentified. Looked up from germline, CDR1 is DFQATT and CDR2 is SNEGSKA (reference sequence). This CDR3 has 17 residues. V shed 5 bases and J 2 bases; nucleotides not matched to a gene: 15. Quantitative molecular-barcoded 5'-RACE generated the TCR beta libraries. TCRdb itself ran the 5' RACE reads through MiXCR, one entry per CDR3 protein. The sample carries 300,000 to 350,000 distinct CDR3 sequences, 9.5% to 13% recorded once. This sample was included in a study of CD8 T cells in ankylosing spondylitis. Findings and limits, study-wide: In ankylosing spondylitis patients, matched synovial fluid reportedly showed significant enrichment of disease-linked clones. Both synovial fluid and blood in reactive arthritis had previously been reported to carry some motif variants. Among TCR beta sequences, a motif of several highly homologous variants appeared characteristic of ankylosing spondylitis blood.

The source is a female donor with ankylosing spondylitis or in good health (not recorded which). The J gene is TRBJ2-7, the V gene TRBV20-1, with 10 positions matching TRBD1. Material: blood, either unsorted or a sorted T cell fraction (not recorded which). The CDR3 DNA sequence: TGCAGTGCTGGAGGATCCTCCGGGACAGGGGTGGCCTACGAGCAGTACTTC. It translates to CSAGGSSGTGVAYEQYF.